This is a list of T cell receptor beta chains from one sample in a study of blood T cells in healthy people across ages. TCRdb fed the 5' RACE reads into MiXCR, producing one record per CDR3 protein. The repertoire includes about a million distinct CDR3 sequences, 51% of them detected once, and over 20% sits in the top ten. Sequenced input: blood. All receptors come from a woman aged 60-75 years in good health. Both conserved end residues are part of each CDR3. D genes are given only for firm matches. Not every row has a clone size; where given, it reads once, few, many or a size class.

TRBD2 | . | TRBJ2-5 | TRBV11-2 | CASSLVAGGRQTQYF | TGTGCCAGCAGCTTAGTAGCGGGAGGGCGACAGACCCAGTACTTC
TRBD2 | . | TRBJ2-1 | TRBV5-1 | CASSPTSGRINNEQFF | TGCGCCAGCAGTCCGACTAGCGGGAGGATAAACAATGAGCAGTTCTTC
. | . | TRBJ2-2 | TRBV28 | CATYSDIHTGELFF | TGTGCCACCTACTCGGACATACACACCGGGGAGCTGTTTTTT
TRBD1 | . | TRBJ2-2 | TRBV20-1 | CSARIMGQQYTGELFF | TGCAGTGCTAGAATTATGGGACAGCAATACACCGGGGAGCTGTTTTTT
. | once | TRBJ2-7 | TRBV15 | CATSRDGPRSYEQYF | TGTGCCACCAGCAGAGATGGGCCCAGGAGCTACGAGCAGTACTTC
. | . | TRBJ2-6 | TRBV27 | CASNPLGAGANVLTF | TGTGCCAGCAATCCCTTGGGAGCCGGGGCCAACGTCCTGACTTTC
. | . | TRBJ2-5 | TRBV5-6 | CASSLDYPLETQYF | TGTGCCAGCAGCCTAGACTACCCCCTAGAGACCCAGTACTTC
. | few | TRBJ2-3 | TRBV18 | CASSPELLTDTQYF | TGTGCCAGCTCACCAGAACTCCTCACAGATACGCAGTATTTT
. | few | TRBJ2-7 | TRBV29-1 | CSVGGGRAYEQYF | TGCAGCGTAGGAGGAGGAAGGGCCTACGAGCAGTACTTC
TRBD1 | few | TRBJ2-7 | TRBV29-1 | CSVGDRGAYEQYF | TGCAGCGTTGGGGACAGGGGGGCCTACGAGCAGTACTTC
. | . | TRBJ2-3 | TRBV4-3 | CASSQDQATDTQYF | TGCGCCAGCAGCCAAGATCAAGCCACAGATACGCAGTATTTT
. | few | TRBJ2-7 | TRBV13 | CASRVGGKGYEQYF | TGTGCCAGCCGGGTCGGGGGAAAAGGGTACGAGCAGTACTTC
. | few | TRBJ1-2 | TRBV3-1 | CASSHESTYGYTF | TGTGCCAGCAGCCACGAGAGCACTTATGGCTACACCTTC
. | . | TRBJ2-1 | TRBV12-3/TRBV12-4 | CASSPSDQRTDNEQFF | TGTGCCAGCAGCCCAAGTGACCAAAGGACAGACAATGAGCAGTTCTTC
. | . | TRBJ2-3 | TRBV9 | CASSPRGGGSTDTQYF | TGTGCCAGCAGCCCGAGAGGGGGAGGAAGCACAGATACGCAGTATTTT
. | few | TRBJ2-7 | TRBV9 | CASSKAGTEAYEQYF | TGTGCCAGCAGTAAAGCCGGGACGGAGGCCTACGAGCAGTACTTC
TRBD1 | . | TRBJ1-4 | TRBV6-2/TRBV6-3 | CASSPPQGRDEKLFF | TGTGCCAGCAGTCCGCCACAGGGGCGAGATGAAAAACTGTTTTTT
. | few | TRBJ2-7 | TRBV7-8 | CASSNGPANEQYF | TGTGCCAGCAGCAACGGCCCCGCCAACGAGCAGTACTTC
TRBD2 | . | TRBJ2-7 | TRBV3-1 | CASSPGLAISYEQYF | TGTGCCAGCAGCCCCGGACTAGCGATCTCCTACGAGCAGTACTTC
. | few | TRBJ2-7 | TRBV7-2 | CASSQRAVASYEQYF | TGTGCCAGCAGCCAAAGGGCCGTCGCCTCCTACGAGCAGTACTTC
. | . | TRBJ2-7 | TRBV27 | CASMPLGQFDEQYF | TGTGCCAGCATGCCCCTCGGACAATTTGACGAGCAGTACTTC
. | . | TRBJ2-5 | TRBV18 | CASSPVAGRFGTQYF | TGTGCCAGCTCACCAGTGGCAGGGAGGTTCGGGACCCAGTACTTC
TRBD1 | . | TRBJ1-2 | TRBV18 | CASSPDRESDGNTF | TGTGCCAGCTCACCAGACAGGGAATCGGATGGCAACACCTTC
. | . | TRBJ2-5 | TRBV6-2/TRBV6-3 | CASSYLGWGQYF | TGTGCCAGCAGTTACTTGGGTTGGGGGCAGTACTTC
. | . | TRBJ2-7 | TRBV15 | CATSRDRSGTYEQYF | TGTGCCACCAGCAGAGATCGGAGCGGTACCTACGAGCAGTACTTC
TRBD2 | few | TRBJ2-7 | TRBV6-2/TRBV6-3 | CASSYPPFRQLTSGDYEQYF | TGTGCCAGCAGTTACCCCCCGTTTCGACAGTTGACTAGCGGGGACTACGAGCAGTACTTC
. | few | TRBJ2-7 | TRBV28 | CASKTDLTYEQYF | TGTGCCAGCAAAACGGACCTTACCTACGAGCAGTACTTC
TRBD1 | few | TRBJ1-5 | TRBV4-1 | CASSLSPGTGGLQPQHF | TGCGCCAGCAGCCTAAGTCCCGGGACAGGGGGACTCCAGCCCCAGCATTTT
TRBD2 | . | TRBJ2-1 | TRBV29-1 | CSVEAAGTFSSYNEQFF | TGCAGCGTTGAAGCAGCGGGAACCTTTTCCTCCTACAATGAGCAGTTCTTC
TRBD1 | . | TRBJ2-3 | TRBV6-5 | CASRETGKDTQYF | TGTGCCAGCAGGGAGACAGGGAAAGATACGCAGTATTTT
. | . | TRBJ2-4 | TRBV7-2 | CASSSALSRAQNIQYF | TGTGCCAGCAGCTCAGCGCTATCCAGGGCCCAAAACATTCAGTACTTC
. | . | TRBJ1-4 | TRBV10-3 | CAISELGEKLFF | TGTGCCATCAGTGAGTTAGGAGAAAAACTGTTTTTT
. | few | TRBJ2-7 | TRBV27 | CASSFFRDPASYEQYF | TGTGCCAGCAGTTTTTTTAGGGACCCGGCTTCCTACGAGCAGTACTTC
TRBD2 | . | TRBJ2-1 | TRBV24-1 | CATSDFRSSGMNNEQFF | TGTGCCACCAGTGATTTTAGGTCTAGCGGGATGAACAATGAGCAGTTCTTC
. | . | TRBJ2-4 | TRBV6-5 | CASQGGYKNIQYF | TGTGCCAGCCAGGGGGGCTACAAAAACATTCAGTACTTC
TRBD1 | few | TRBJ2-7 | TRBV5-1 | CASSPGQGLVEQYF | TGCGCCAGCAGCCCGGGACAGGGATTGGTCGAGCAGTACTTC
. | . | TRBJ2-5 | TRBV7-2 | CASSLVVRMGETQYF | TGTGCCAGCAGCTTAGTTGTGCGGATGGGAGAGACCCAGTACTTC
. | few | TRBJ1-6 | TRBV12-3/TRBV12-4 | CASSFQGSNSPLHF | TGTGCCAGCAGCTTTCAGGGTTCTAATTCACCCCTCCACTTT
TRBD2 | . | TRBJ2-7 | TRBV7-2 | CASRGGLAGIYEQYF | TGTGCCAGCAGGGGCGGACTAGCGGGAATCTACGAGCAGTACTTC
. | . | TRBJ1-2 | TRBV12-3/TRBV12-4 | CASSSGADYGYTF | TGTGCCAGCTCCTCGGGGGCCGATTATGGCTACACCTTC
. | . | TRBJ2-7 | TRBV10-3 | CAIMEDTADEQYF | TGTGCCATCATGGAAGACACAGCCGACGAGCAGTACTTC
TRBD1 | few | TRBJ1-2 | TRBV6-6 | CASTSPGQLNGYTF | TGTGCCAGCACCTCCCCGGGACAGCTGAATGGCTACACCTTC
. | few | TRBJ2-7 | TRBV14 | CASSPGDSNSPYEQYF | TGTGCCAGCAGCCCAGGAGACAGCAACAGTCCTTACGAGCAGTACTTC
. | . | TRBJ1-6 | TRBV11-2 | CASSPWAGDNSPPHF | TGTGCCAGCAGCCCATGGGCGGGGGATAATTCACCCCCCCACTTT
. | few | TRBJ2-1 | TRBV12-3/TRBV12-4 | CASSLEVSSQSSYNEQFF | TGTGCCAGCAGCCTAGAAGTCTCCTCTCAGAGCTCCTACAATGAGCAGTTCTTC
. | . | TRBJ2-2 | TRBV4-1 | CASGLGEGRVGGELFF | TGCGCCAGCGGCCTGGGCGAGGGACGGGTTGGCGGGGAGCTGTTTTTT
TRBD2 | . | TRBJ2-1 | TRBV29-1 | CSVRLANEQFF | TGCAGCGTACGACTAGCCAATGAGCAGTTCTTC
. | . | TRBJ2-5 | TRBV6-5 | CASSYSGRGWQETQYF | TGTGCCAGCAGTTATTCCGGACGGGGGTGGCAAGAGACCCAGTACTTC
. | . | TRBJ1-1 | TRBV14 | CACSLLGMNTEAFF | TGTGCCTGCAGCCTGTTGGGGATGAACACTGAAGCTTTCTTT
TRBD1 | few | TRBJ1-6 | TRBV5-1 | CASSSGQEYNSPLHF | TGCGCCAGCAGCTCCGGACAGGAGTATAATTCACCCCTCCACTTT
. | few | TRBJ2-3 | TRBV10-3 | CAISSDSVISGTDTQYF | TGTGCCATCAGTTCCGACTCGGTGATTTCTGGCACAGATACGCAGTATTTT
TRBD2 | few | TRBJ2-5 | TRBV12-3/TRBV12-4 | CASSLSVGREETQYF | TGTGCCAGCAGTTTGTCCGTAGGGCGGGAGGAGACCCAGTACTTC
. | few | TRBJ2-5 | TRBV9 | CASSLGAAGTQYF | TGTGCCAGCAGCCTGGGCGCCGCGGGGACCCAGTACTTC
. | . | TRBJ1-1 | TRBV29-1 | CSVSRRINTEAFF | TGCAGCGTTAGCAGGCGGATCAACACTGAAGCTTTCTTT
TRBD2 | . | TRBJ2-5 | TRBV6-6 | CASRESGTSGETQYF | TGTGCCAGCAGGGAATCCGGGACTAGCGGAGAGACCCAGTACTTC